Below, 21 T cell receptor beta chains from the same sample are listed, as sequenced in a study of shared clonotypes between healthy human individuals. Here immunoSEQ multiplex PCR was the method, and the copy in TCRdb shows in-frame clones only, minus some. The sample consists of 760,000 or so clones, about 96% of them appearing once. Naive CD8 cells comprised CD45RO-negative, CCR7-positively selected cells, excluding terminally differentiated effector memory CD45RA+ cells. Sequencing was carried out using naive CD8+ T cells sorted from blood. All receptors derive from a man aged 25 to 40 in good health.

The V gene is TRBV9, the J gene TRBJ2-1; TRBD1 matches at 7 bases. This CDR3 region has 15 residues. J was trimmed by 2 bases and V by 1 base; bases with no gene match: 3. Germline CDR1 SGDLS, CDR2 YYNGEE. CDR3 in amino acids: CASSVWDRPYNEQFF. Here the CDR3 DNA reads TGTGCCAGCAGCGTATGGGACAGACCCTACAATGAGCAGTTCTTC.

V usage is TRBV4-1 and J usage is TRBJ2-3, with TRBD2 identical over 8 bases. There are 16 residues in the CDR3. CDR1 and CDR2 (germline): MGHRA, YSYEKL. Trimming took 1 base from V and 0 from J; bases not matched to a gene: 3. This chain's CDR3 is CASSQGPSGSTDTQYF. The CDR3, as DNA: TGCGCCAGCAGCCAAGGGCCTAGCGGGAGCACAGATACGCAGTATTTT.

This clone came up once. This CDR3 is also generated by other DNA sequences in the sample. The chain links TRBV6-5 to TRBJ2-1; TRBD2 matches 7 bases. Germline V gene lookup returns CDR1 MNHEY and CDR2 SVGAGI. This CDR3 has 13 residues. V shed 6 bases, J shed 4 bases, and the junction held 3 bases outside the gene matches. CDR3 protein: CASSRTSYNEQFF. CDR3 DNA sequence: TGTGCCAGCAGCCGGACTAGTTACAATGAGCAGTTCTTC.

The J gene is TRBJ2-1, the V gene TRBV29-1; 7 positions agree with TRBD1. The CDR3 sequence is 14 residues long. Trimming cost V 6 bases and J 8 bases; bases outside gene matches: 13. Germline values: CDR1 SQVTM, CDR2 ANQGSEA. The CDR3 nucleotides read TGCAGCGTCGAGGGACAGCGAGGAGAAGATGAGCAGTTCTTC. Translation gives CSVEGQRGEDEQFF.

The chain links TRBV6-5 to TRBJ2-5, with D perhaps being TRBD1 or TRBD2 (6 bases each). CDR1 and CDR2 from the germline V gene are MNHEY and SVGAGI. Trimming removed 5 bases at V and 5 bases at J, with 18 bases between. This CDR3 contains 15 residues. CDR3 protein: CASSTYREEEETQYF. The CDR3 DNA sequence: TGTGCCAGCAGTACCTACAGGGAGGAAGAGGAGACCCAGTACTTC.

The V and J genes are TRBV10-3 and TRBJ1-1, with D perhaps matching TRBD1 (5 bases). Germline CDR1 ENHRY, CDR2 SYGVKD. The CDR3 sequence is 14 residues long. V lost 3 bases, J lost 2 bases, and 10 bases lay in between. CDR3 loop: CAISDQGGNTEAFF. The DNA of the CDR3 is TGTGCCATCAGTGATCAGGGAGGTAACACTGAAGCTTTCTTT.

The V gene is TRBV25-1, the J gene TRBJ1-2, with 7 nucleotides matching TRBD1. Germline V gene data show CDR1 as MGHDK and CDR2 as SYGVNS. Trimming removed 5 bases from V and 2 bases from J; junction bases left unmatched: 11. The CDR3 extends over 16 amino acids. CDR3: CASSNQIQGTNYGYTF. The CDR3 DNA is TGTGCCAGCAGTAACCAGATACAGGGGACAAACTATGGCTACACCTTC.

The chain has TRBV6-1 and TRBJ1-3; D is unclear. The germline gives CDR1 MNHNS, CDR2 SASEGT. The CDR3 loop spans 16 amino acids. Trimming shortened V by 4 bases and J by 3 bases, and 16 bases separated the two germline ends. In nucleotides, the CDR3 is TGTGCCAGCAGTGCCGTTTGGCCATTAAGTGGAAACACCATATATTTT. It encodes CASSAVWPLSGNTIYF.

The chain is built from TRBV7-9 and TRBJ2-5; D unclear. V was clipped by 5 bases and J by 0 bases, with 25 bases between them. The CDR3 runs to 19 residues. Germline V gene sequence: CDR1 SEHNR, CDR2 FQNEAQ (reference sequence). The CDR3 nucleotides are TGTGCCAGCAGCCCCCCTGAAAGTAGAGCCCCTTGGGACCAAGAGACCCAGTACTTC. Amino acids: CASSPPESRAPWDQETQYF.

This sequence joins TRBV14 and TRBJ2-7; possibly TRBD1 or TRBD2 for D (6 bases each). Germline lookup yields CDR1 SGHDN and CDR2 FVKESK. The CDR3 has 13 amino acids. V dropped 11 bases and J dropped 3 bases, with 17 bases sitting between them. CDR3 in amino acids: CAPAKGGYYEQYF. The CDR3 DNA is TGTGCCCCAGCCAAGGGGGGCTACTACGAGCAGTACTTC.

V usage is TRBV10-2 and J usage is TRBJ2-1; 10 positions match TRBD2. Germline values: CDR1 WSHSY, CDR2 SAAADI. V was clipped by 10 bases and J by 1 base; unmatched bases: 13. The CDR3 consists of 17 residues. CDR3 protein: CATVGRASGRSYNEQFF. The CDR3 DNA reads as TGCGCCACCGTGGGCCGGGCTAGCGGGAGATCCTACAATGAGCAGTTCTTC.

This chain connects TRBV2 to TRBJ1-5, with 8 bases that match TRBD1. Germline V gives CDR1 SNHLY, CDR2 FYNNEI. The CDR3 loop spans 12 amino acids. With 8 bases clipped from V and 8 bases from J, the junction kept 5 bases outside the gene matches. This CDR3 reads CASEHRGEPQHF. For the CDR3, the DNA is TGTGCCAGCGAGCACAGGGGGGAGCCCCAGCATTTT.

J is TRBJ2-7 and V is TRBV4-3; 11 nucleotides agree with TRBD2. V gave up 1 base and J gave up 0 bases; unmatched junction bases: 5. The CDR3 loop spans 17 amino acids. From germline, CDR1 is LGHNA and CDR2 YSLEER. The CDR3 sequence is CASSQGTTSGGSYEQYF. CDR3 bases: TGCGCCAGCAGCCAAGGGACTACTAGCGGGGGCTCCTACGAGCAGTACTTC.

The genes are TRBV6-1 and TRBJ2-1; 10 nucleotides agree with TRBD2. J lost 5 bases, V lost 6 bases, and 7 bases had no gene match. CDR3 length: 15 amino acids. Germline V gene lookup returns CDR1 MNHNS and CDR2 SASEGT. CDR3 residues: CASSTRLAGDNEQFF. For the CDR3, the DNA is TGTGCCAGCAGCACGCGACTAGCGGGCGACAATGAGCAGTTCTTC.

This chain joins TRBV4-1 and TRBJ2-7; 10 bases align to TRBD2. Germline CDR1 reads MGHRA; CDR2 reads YSYEKL. This CDR3 contains 15 residues. Unmatched junction bases numbered 3, after V lost 2 bases and J lost 2 bases. The CDR3 nucleotides read TGCGCCAGCAGCCAACGGACTAGCGGTACCTACGAGCAGTACTTC. Protein sequence: CASSQRTSGTYEQYF.

This chain links TRBV27 with TRBJ2-1; D is uncertain. The CDR3 spans 12 residues. Germline V lookup: CDR1 MNHEY, CDR2 SMNVEV (reference sequence). The V gene lost 4 bases and the J gene lost 8 bases, with 9 bases spanning the gap. The CDR3 sequence: CASSSDGDEQFF. The CDR3 nucleotides read TGTGCCAGCAGTTCGGACGGTGATGAGCAGTTCTTC.

V usage is TRBV27 and J usage is TRBJ2-1; D possibly corresponds to TRBD2 (6 bases). The CDR3 is 14 residues long. The ends were cut back, 3 bases at V and 2 bases at J, with 8 bases in the middle. The germline V gene has CDR1 MNHEY and CDR2 SMNVEV (reference sequence). CDR3 amino acids: CASSFTGAYNEQFF. The CDR3 DNA sequence: TGTGCCAGCAGTTTCACGGGAGCCTACAATGAGCAGTTCTTC.

The chain links TRBV9 to TRBJ2-7; 10 positions agree with TRBD1. The J segment lost 0 bases and the V segment lost 3 bases, leaving 3 bases of the junction unmatched. The CDR3 has 15 residues. The germline V gene has CDR1 SGDLS and CDR2 YYNGEE. The CDR3 nucleotides read TGTGCCAGCAGCGGGCGGACAGGGGGCTCCTACGAGCAGTACTTC. This gives the protein CASSGRTGGSYEQYF.

CDR3 coding DNA: TGCGCCAGCAGCCTCATCGGACTCCTCCAAGAGACCCAGTACTTC. Amino acid sequence: CASSLIGLLQETQYF. The chain uses TRBV4-1 and TRBJ2-5, with D tentatively TRBD2 (5 bases). Trimming took off 4 bases at V and 1 base at J, with 13 bases between the two ends. This CDR3 contains 15 residues. CDR1 and CDR2 (germline): MGHRA, YSYEKL.

CDR3 DNA sequence: TGTGCCAGCAGTCCTAGCGGGGCGAACACCGGGGAGCTGTTTTTT. It yields the protein CASSPSGANTGELFF. This chain joins TRBV27 and TRBJ2-2; 9 bases map to TRBD2. Germline lookup yields CDR1 MNHEY and CDR2 SMNVEV (reference sequence). This CDR3 comprises 15 residues. The V gene end was trimmed by 5 bases and the J gene end by 0 bases; junction bases not matched to a gene: 1.

This chain links TRBV15 with TRBJ2-7; D perhaps matches TRBD2 (6 bases). Deletions cut 0 bases from V and 7 bases from J, with 16 bases between. Looked up from germline, CDR1 is LNHNV and CDR2 is YYDKDF (reference sequence). The CDR3 sequence is 15 residues long. The CDR3: CATSRDRSWGEEQYF. As DNA, the CDR3 is TGTGCCACCAGCAGAGATAGGAGCTGGGGGGAAGAGCAGTACTTC.